This TCR beta chain was observed in a study of blood T cells in healthy people across ages. Study-wide results and caveats: The lack of PBMC sorting stopped any conclusive naive versus antigen-experienced comparison.

In this sample, this clonotype turned up a few times. Its specificity is unknown. The second PCR ran about 6 to 11 cycles with a sample-barcoded 5' primer and J-beta primers. Tagging of each cDNA molecule was performed by a template-switch adaptor with 12 random nucleotides. A single record per CDR3 protein comes from TCRdb applying MiXCR to the 5' RACE reads. Of hundreds of thousands of distinct CDR3 sequences listed, roughly a quarter are singletons. Peripheral blood from each donor was collected in a volume of roughly 9.2 milliliters. Germline CDR1 and CDR2: MGHRA and YSYEKL. The CDR3 contains 16 residues. V lost 3 bases to trimming and J lost 6 bases; unmatched junction nucleotides: 9. These data also formed part of another study, on T cells of mothers and their children.

This receptor was identified in a boy under 10 years old in good health. This chain links TRBV4-1 with TRBJ2-3; TRBD2 aligns across 10 bases. Material for sequencing was blood. The CDR3 region has the DNA TGCGCCAGCAGCCATCCGCCGGGACTAGCGATGGATACGCAGTATTTT. Its translation is CASSHPPGLAMDTQYF.